This T cell receptor beta chain was profiled in a study of blood T cell repertoires in COVID-19. Study in general: Some COVID-19 samples were acute and others convalescent; all came from the United States, Italy and Spain.

Authors' methods: Amplification from reference gene primers served as the basis for estimated nucleated cell counts. Produced via immunoSEQ multiplex PCR; TCRdb's table is partial and in-frame only. Clone size and V and J calls were adopted from that table, with D and trimming inferred from the DNA. The sample contains approximately 200,000 clones, roughly 83% of which appear only once. This CDR3 has 19 amino acids. J gave up 0 bases and V 0 bases, and 11 bases lay outside the gene matches. Looked up from germline, CDR1 is SGHKS and CDR2 is YYEKEE (reference sequence). The source is a woman younger than 45 who had recovered from COVID-19. Sequenced: PBMCs or T cells enriched from blood (not recorded which). The J gene is TRBJ2-4, the V gene TRBV5-5; 8 bases align to TRBD2. DNA for the CDR3: TGTGCCAGCAGCTTGGTCCCACTAGCGGCCCAGGGAGCCAAAAACATTCAGTACTTC. Translation: CASSLVPLAAQGAKNIQYF.